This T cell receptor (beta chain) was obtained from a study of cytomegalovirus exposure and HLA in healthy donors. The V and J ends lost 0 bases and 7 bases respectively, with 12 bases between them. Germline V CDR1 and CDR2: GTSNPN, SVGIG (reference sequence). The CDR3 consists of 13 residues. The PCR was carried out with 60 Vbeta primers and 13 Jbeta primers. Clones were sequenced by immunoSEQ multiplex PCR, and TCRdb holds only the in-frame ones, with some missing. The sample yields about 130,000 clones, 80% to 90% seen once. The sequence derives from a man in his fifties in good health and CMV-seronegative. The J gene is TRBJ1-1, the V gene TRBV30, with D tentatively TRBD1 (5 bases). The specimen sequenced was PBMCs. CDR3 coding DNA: TGTGCCTGGAGTGTACGAGGACAAATTGAAGCTTTCTTT. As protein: CAWSVRGQIEAFF.